This T cell receptor beta chain was sequenced in a study of shared clonotypes between healthy human individuals (dated by TCRdb to 2020 to 2021). Describing the broader study: The cohort included three men and a couple of women between 18 and 49 years of age. Per donor, three plates each were used for CD4 naive and CD4 memory, two for CD8 naive, and one for CD8 memory. Libraries were prepared and TCR repertoires were sequenced by different laboratories using diverse techniques, in order to increase sequencing depth and limit assay-specific biases. The study deeply sequenced blood TCR repertoires of several healthy adults to estimate repertoire size and the extent of clonotype sharing between individuals. Per donor, leukapheresis produced somewhere between about 0.85 and 9.5 billion PBMCs.

TCR CDR3 regions were amplified from genomic DNA by multiplex PCR using the deep immunoSEQ assay. Extracted genomic DNA from each cell subset was spread evenly across all wells of several immunoSEQ 96-well plates, with each plate serving as a replicate. For sorted subsets, around 200 ng genomic DNA, equal to some 28,000 T cell genomes, was loaded into each replicate PCR. The purified libraries were quantified using a Qubit 3.0 fluorometer, sized with a Bioanalyzer 2100, and then quantified again using the KAPA Library Quantification kit. A separate single-read 150-cycle Illumina NextSeq 550 flow cell was used to sequence each immunoSEQ 96-well plate. As for the original processing: Because only junctional sequences without quality scores were contained in the immunoSEQ output, filtering matching that applied to full-length reads could not be performed. Sequences were annotated with PyIR, a Python wrapper for IgBLAST v1.9, and V/J genes and CDR3 were assigned using IMGT germline references. Reads were removed for weak V/J assignments (E-value above 1e-6), missing CDR3, stop codons, out-of-frame junctions, or ambiguous translated residues. V3J clonotypes were defined as sequences sharing an identical inferred V gene, J gene, and CDR3 amino acid sequence. Percentage overlap between repertoires was calculated by dividing the number of shared unique clonotypes by the size of the smaller repertoire. RTK rarefaction, the Chao1 estimator, and Recon v2.1 estimates of unobserved clonotypes were used to assess repertoire richness. Generation probabilities for all TCRbeta clonotypes obtained by the gDNA method from a handful of donors were computed using OLGA. TCRdb mirrors the immuneACCESS table, restricted to in-frame sequences. Some clones are absent from its copies; in checked studies, under half trace to an unresolved V gene, and the reason for the others is unknown. D and trimming come from the DNA, and the V and J calls and clone size come from that table. This sample is represented by more than 2 million clones; around 93% of them were singletons. Around 1.7% of the sample comes from the top ten.

Study-level results and caveats: Sharing across several donors was observed for around 4.8% of naive CD4, 3.5% of naive CD8, 2% to 2.5% of memory CD4, and over 0.3% of memory CD8 clonotypes. Compared with non-shared clonotypes, clonotypes shared by all four sorted-subset donors had higher generation probabilities. Sampling was limited to blood, and TCR repertoires in tissue likely differ from TCR repertoires in blood. Because the study included only a small number of donors, the genetic and exposure-history diversity represented was limited. Based on pairwise subsampling, the degree of clonotype sharing among donors was expected to be affected by sequencing depth. Naive subsets generally had larger estimated clonotype richness than memory subsets. Rarefaction of sorted-subset datasets indicated incomplete sequencing despite the large sequencing depth.

Points on this clone: The target of this receptor is not known. The record has no base qualities; no much larger clone is one base away.

The cysteine opens and the phenylalanine closes a CDR3 of 13 amino acids. This entry keeps only the CDR3 DNA: 39 bases, framed from base 1. V loses 2 bases of germline sequence and J loses 10 bases, and the interval between the two ends is 12 bases. CDR1 and CDR2, looked up from the germline V gene, are SGHVS and FQNEAQ. For the CD8 naive samples, CD45RO-negative cells were positively selected for CCR7, yielding a CD45RA+CCR7+ population from which TemRA cells were excluded. The donors were healthy, HIV-negative adults who had no recently reported acute infections or vaccinations. Every donor was a Caucasian adult residing in Nashville, Tennessee, USA. Blood was obtained by leukapheresis, after which PBMCs were separated by Ficoll-Histopaque density gradient centrifugation and cryopreserved in liquid nitrogen vapor phase. Purity and quantity of every magnetically sorted T cell population were checked by analytical flow cytometry. Each sorted fraction had its genomic DNA isolated and then quantified by UV absorbance on a Nanodrop 2000c.

This receptor was identified in a man aged 18 to 29 in good health. Some clones in this sample may be carry-over from other donors' samples. In this chain, TRBV7-8 is recombined with TRBJ2-1; TRBD2 is a possible D gene, resting on 6 matching bases. Sequencing used naive CD8+ T cells from PBMCs. This sample's cell subset or site label indicates: CD45RA+CCR7+. The sequenced DNA is TGTGCCAGCAGCTTAATAGGAGGGAGAGAGCAGTTCTTC. Its protein is CASSLIGGREQFF. This CDR3, with the reference TRBV7-8 and TRBJ2-1 proteins standing in past its ends, gives the full variable domain GAGVSQSPRYKVAKRGQDVALRCDPISGHVSLFWYQQALGQGPEFLTYFQNEAQLDKSGLPSDRFFAERPEGSVSTLKIQRTQQEDSAVYLCASSLIGGREQFFGPGTRLTVL.